This TCR beta chain stems from a study of identical twins' blood T cells. MiXCR, run by TCRdb on the 5' RACE reads, gives a single entry per CDR3 protein. The data contain 300,000 to 400,000 distinct CDR3 sequences, roughly 30% of them seen just once; the ten biggest clones take up around 5.6%. Trimming took 6 bases from V and 9 from J, leaving 18 bases between them. The CDR3 loop spans 13 amino acids. Germline-derived CDR1 and CDR2 are SQVTM and ANQGSEA. Sequenced input: PBMCs. The TCR sequence derives from a woman between 18 and 50 years old in good health. The chain combines TRBV29-1 with TRBJ1-3; D might be TRBD1 (5 bases). The CDR3 region has the DNA TGCAGCGTGGCCGGGGGATCTTGGGGCACCATATATTTT. This sequence encodes CSVAGGSWGTIYF.